This T cell receptor (beta chain) was captured in a study of Ad26.COV2.S vaccination and SARS-CoV-2 variants. About the study: Of the COV1001 trial arms, the Ad26.COV2.S arm included the donor. In the study, Ad26.COV2.S was injected intramuscularly once, or twice 56 days apart.

Concerning this clone itself: The antigen is unknown.

Study conclusions and caveats: Reportedly, after vaccination the spike-specific CD8+ and CD4+ T cell responses displayed substantial breadth.

Method: immunoSEQ multiplex PCR; TCRdb's copy keeps in-frame clones and lacks some. The data show 300,000 to 400,000 clones, about 88% seen once. The treatment is: some 19 received Ad26.COV2.S at low or high dose, single or two shots; about 5 received placebo; per-sample allocation not given. Following the first vaccine or placebo injection, samples were taken on day 63. Donation came from an adult in Boston who was aged 18-55 years. V was cut by 4 bases and J by 3 bases, with 9 bases left in between. CDR1 KGHSH and CDR2 LQKENI come from the germline V gene. The CDR3 has 13 amino acids. The J gene is TRBJ1-1, the V gene TRBV18; the D is unclear. Specimen: peripheral blood, collected in a trial of Ad26.COV2.S vaccine versus placebo. The clonotype originates from a person between 18 and 60 years old who received the Ad26.COV2.S COVID-19 vaccine or a placebo. CDR3 DNA sequence: TGTGCCAGCTCACAGGGTTTCGACACTGAAGCTTTCTTT. Translated, it gives CASSQGFDTEAFF.